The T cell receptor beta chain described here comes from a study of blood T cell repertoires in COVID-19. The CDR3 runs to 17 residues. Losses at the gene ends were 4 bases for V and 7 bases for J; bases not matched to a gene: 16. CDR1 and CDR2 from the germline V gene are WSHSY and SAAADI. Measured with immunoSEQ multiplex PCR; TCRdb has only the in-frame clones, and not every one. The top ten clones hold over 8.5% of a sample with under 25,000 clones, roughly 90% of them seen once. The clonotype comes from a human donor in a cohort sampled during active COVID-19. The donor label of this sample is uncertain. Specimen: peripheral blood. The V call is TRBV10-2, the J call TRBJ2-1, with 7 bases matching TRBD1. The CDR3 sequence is CASSAGAGLPRGNEQFF. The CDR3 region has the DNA TGCGCCAGCAGTGCTGGGGCTGGACTCCCCAGGGGGAATGAGCAGTTCTTC.